The 11 T cell receptor beta chains given below trace back to one sample, sequenced in a study of blood T cell repertoires in COVID-19. The assay was immunoSEQ multiplex PCR, and TCRdb's table has in-frame clones only and misses some. The sample holds around 280,000 clones, approximately 84% seen once. Material: peripheral blood. The receptors were gathered from a woman in her twenties or thirties who had recovered from COVID-19.

Only a few counts were recorded for this clone. The gene calls are TRBV7-9 and TRBJ2-2; 16 positions agree with TRBD2. The trim removed 4 bases at V and 0 bases at J, leaving 2 bases unmatched. There are 18 residues in the CDR3. In germline, CDR1 is SEHNR, CDR2 FQNEAQ (reference sequence). DNA for the CDR3: TGTGCCAGCAGCTCCGGGACTAGCGGGAGGGCGAACACCGGGGAGCTGTTTTTT. Protein: CASSSGTSGRANTGELFF.

The rearrangement joins TRBV2 to TRBJ2-5; D is ambiguous. Germline V gene data show CDR1 as SNHLY and CDR2 as FYNNEI. The V and J ends lost 0 bases and 5 bases respectively, with 10 bases between them. The CDR3 loop spans 14 amino acids. The CDR3 bases are TGTGCCAGCAGTGAAGCGACGAACAGCGAGACCCAGTACTTC. Translating gives CASSEATNSETQYF.

This chain links TRBV7-2 with TRBJ2-5; 10 bases fit TRBD1. CDR3 length: 14 residues. Germline loops: CDR1 SGHTA, CDR2 FQGNSA. V dropped 6 bases and J dropped 3; count of bases not matched to a gene: 4. This CDR3 is CASRRTGGEETQYF. The CDR3 region has the DNA TGTGCCAGCAGAAGGACAGGGGGTGAAGAGACCCAGTACTTC.

Here the CDR3 reads CASSLRTANTEAFF. CDR3 nucleotide sequence: TGTGCCAGCAGCCTTAGGACAGCAAACACTGAAGCTTTCTTT. The chain joins TRBV3-1 (or the pseudogene TRBV3-2) to TRBJ1-1; possible D gene TRBD1, 6 bases. Between the trimmed V and J ends, which lost 4 bases and 2 bases, there was a span of 11 bases. The germline gives CDR1 LGHDT, CDR2 YNNKEL (reference sequence). This CDR3 region has 14 residues.

The chain employs TRBV5-1 and TRBJ2-3; tentatively, D is TRBD1 (6 bases). There are 16 residues in the CDR3. Trimming cost V 1 base and J 3 bases, with 15 bases left between them. Germline V gene data show CDR1 as SGHRS and CDR2 as YFSETQ. The CDR3 DNA reads as TGCGCCAGCAGCTTGCGACCCCTCGACAGGACAGATACGCAGTATTTT. Translating gives CASSLRPLDRTDTQYF.

The chain has TRBV5-1 and TRBJ2-2; the D gene is possibly TRBD2 (6 bases). Per germline, CDR1 SGHRS and CDR2 YFSETQ. Between the trimmed V and J ends, which lost 4 bases and 7 bases, there was a span of 20 bases. This CDR3 spans 16 amino acids. CDR3 residues: CASSMVGGSLDGELFF. CDR3 bases: TGCGCCAGCAGCATGGTGGGAGGAAGTCTGGACGGGGAGCTGTTTTTT.

This chain links TRBV20-1 with TRBJ2-3; TRBD1 is a possible D gene (6 bases). Trimming pared 6 bases from V and 5 bases from J, leaving 9 bases between. The CDR3 is made up of 11 amino acids. Germline loops: CDR1 DFQATT, CDR2 SNEGSKA (reference sequence). This CDR3 is CSAPTGDTQYF. The CDR3 bases are TGCAGTGCGCCGACAGGAGATACGCAGTATTTT.

This sequence joins TRBV9 and TRBJ2-7, with TRBD2 identical over 10 bases. The trim removed 0 bases at V and 3 bases at J, leaving 12 bases unmatched. The germline V gene encodes CDR1 SGDLS and CDR2 YYNGEE. CDR3 length: 18 residues. This CDR3 is CASSVGVRGTSEYYEQYF. As DNA, the CDR3 is TGTGCCAGCAGCGTAGGGGTCCGGGGGACTAGCGAATACTACGAGCAGTACTTC.

CDR3 nucleotide sequence: TGTGCCTGGAGTGTACAGGGGACCAAAAACATTCAGTACTTC. Its protein product is CAWSVQGTKNIQYF. The genes are TRBV30 and TRBJ2-4, with 7 bases lining up with TRBD1. The CDR3 extends over 14 amino acids. Germline V gene sequence: CDR1 GTSNPN, CDR2 SVGIG (reference sequence). V was clipped by 0 bases and J by 2 bases; unmatched bases: 1.

The chain combines TRBV5-1 with TRBJ2-2; TRBD1 matches at 10 bases. The V gene's germline CDR1 is SGHRS and CDR2 YFSETQ. The CDR3 spans 16 residues. Trimming at V came to 4 bases and at J to 1 base, leaving 4 bases not matched to a gene. CDR3 DNA: TGCGCCAGCAGCCTCGGACAGGGGGGGAACACCGGGGAGCTGTTTTTT. Translating it yields CASSLGQGGNTGELFF.

The chain uses TRBV6-5 and TRBJ2-7; 7 bases are a match to TRBD1. This CDR3 has 13 residues. V shed 5 bases and J 3 bases; nucleotides not matched to a gene: 4. Germline loops: CDR1 MNHEY, CDR2 SVGAGI. The CDR3 region has the DNA TGTGCCAGCAGTAGGGACAGCCACTACGAGCAGTACTTC. Its protein product is CASSRDSHYEQYF.